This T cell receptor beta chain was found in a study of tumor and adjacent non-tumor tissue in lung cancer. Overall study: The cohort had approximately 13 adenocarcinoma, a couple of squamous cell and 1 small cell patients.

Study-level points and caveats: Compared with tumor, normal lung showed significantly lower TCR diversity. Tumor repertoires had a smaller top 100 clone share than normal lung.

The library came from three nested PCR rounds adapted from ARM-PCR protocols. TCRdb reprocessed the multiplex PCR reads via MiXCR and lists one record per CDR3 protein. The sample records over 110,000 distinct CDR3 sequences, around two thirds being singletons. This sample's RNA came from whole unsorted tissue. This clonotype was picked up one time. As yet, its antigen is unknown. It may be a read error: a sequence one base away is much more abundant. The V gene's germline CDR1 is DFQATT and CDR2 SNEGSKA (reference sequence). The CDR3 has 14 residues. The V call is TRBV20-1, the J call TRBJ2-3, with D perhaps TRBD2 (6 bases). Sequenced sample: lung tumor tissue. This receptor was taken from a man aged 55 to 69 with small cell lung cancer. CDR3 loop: CSALLPGSTDMQYF. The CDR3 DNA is TGCAGTGCTCTTCTCCCCGGGAGCACAGATATGCAGTATTTT.